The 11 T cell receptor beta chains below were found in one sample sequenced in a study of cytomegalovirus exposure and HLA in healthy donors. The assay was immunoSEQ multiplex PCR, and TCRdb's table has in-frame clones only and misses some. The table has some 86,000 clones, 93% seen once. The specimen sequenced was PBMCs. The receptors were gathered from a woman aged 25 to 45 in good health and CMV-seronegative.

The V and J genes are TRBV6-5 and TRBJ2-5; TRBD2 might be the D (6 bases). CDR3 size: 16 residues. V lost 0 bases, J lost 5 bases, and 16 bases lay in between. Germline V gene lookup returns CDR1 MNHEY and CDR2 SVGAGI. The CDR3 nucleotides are TGTGCCAGCAGTTACTCTCGTCGTTCCGGAGGGGAGACCCAGTACTTC. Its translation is CASSYSRRSGGETQYF.

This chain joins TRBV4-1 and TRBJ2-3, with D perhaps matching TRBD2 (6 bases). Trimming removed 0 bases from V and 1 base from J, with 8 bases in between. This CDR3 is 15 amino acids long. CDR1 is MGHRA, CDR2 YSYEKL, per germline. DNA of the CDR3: TGCGCCAGCAGCCAAGATGCGGGACGCACAGATACGCAGTATTTT. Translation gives CASSQDAGRTDTQYF.

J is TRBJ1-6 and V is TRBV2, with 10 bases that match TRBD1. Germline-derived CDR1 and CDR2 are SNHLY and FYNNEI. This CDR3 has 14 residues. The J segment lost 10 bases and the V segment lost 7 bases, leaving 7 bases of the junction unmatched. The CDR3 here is CASTKTGGYSPLHF. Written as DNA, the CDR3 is TGTGCCAGCACCAAGACAGGGGGCTACTCACCCCTCCACTTT.

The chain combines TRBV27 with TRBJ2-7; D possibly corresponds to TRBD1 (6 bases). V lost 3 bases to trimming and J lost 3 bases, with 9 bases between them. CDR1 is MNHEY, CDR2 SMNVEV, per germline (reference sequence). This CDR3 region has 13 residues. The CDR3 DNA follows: TGTGCCAGCAGTTTTACAGGGAACTACGAGCAGTACTTC. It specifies CASSFTGNYEQYF.

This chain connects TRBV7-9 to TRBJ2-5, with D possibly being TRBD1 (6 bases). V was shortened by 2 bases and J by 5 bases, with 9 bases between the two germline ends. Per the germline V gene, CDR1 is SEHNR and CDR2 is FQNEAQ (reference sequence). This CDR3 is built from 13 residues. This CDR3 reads CASSLPGEETQYF. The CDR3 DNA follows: TGTGCCAGCAGCTTACCAGGGGAGGAGACCCAGTACTTC.

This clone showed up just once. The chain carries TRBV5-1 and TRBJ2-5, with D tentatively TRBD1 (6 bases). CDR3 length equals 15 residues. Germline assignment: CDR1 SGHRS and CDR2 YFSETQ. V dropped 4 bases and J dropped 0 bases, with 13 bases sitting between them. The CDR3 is CASSPQSGDQETQYF. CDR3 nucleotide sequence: TGCGCCAGCAGCCCGCAGTCAGGGGACCAAGAGACCCAGTACTTC.

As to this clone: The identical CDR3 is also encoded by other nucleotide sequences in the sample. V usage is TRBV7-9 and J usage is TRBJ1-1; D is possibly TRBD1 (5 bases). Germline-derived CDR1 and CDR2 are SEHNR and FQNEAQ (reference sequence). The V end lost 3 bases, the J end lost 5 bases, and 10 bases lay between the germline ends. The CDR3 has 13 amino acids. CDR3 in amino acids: CASSFGGGTEAFF. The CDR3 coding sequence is TGTGCCAGCAGCTTTGGCGGGGGGACTGAAGCTTTCTTT.

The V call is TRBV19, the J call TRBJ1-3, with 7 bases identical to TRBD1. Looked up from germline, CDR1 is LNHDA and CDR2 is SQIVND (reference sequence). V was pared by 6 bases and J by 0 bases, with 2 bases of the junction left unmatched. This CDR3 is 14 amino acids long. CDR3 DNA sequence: TGTGCCAGTAGGGGACAGAGCTCTGGAAACACCATATATTTT. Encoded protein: CASRGQSSGNTIYF.

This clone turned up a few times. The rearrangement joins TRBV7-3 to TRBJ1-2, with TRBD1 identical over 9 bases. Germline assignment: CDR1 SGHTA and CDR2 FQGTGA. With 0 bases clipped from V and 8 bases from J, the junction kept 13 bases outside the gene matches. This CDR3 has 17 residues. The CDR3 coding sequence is TGTGCCAGCAGCTTAACGGGACAGGGAACGAGACTCCCGGGCTACACCTTC. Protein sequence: CASSLTGQGTRLPGYTF.

The CDR3 region is CASSPLKENTEAFF. The CDR3 coding sequence is TGTGCCAGCAGCCCCCTAAAAGAGAACACTGAAGCTTTCTTT. This chain connects TRBV6-1 to TRBJ1-1; no clear D gene. V was trimmed by 6 bases and J by 1 base, leaving 12 bases between them. This CDR3 has 14 amino acids. CDR1 and CDR2 (germline): MNHNS, SASEGT.

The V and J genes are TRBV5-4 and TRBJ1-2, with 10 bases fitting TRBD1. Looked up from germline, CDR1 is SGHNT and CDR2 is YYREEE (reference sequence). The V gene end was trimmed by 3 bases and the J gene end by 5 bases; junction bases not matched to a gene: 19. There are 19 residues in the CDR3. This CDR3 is CASSWDKRQGAGGFYGYTF. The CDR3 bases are TGTGCCAGCAGCTGGGACAAGAGACAGGGGGCTGGTGGGTTTTATGGCTACACCTTC.